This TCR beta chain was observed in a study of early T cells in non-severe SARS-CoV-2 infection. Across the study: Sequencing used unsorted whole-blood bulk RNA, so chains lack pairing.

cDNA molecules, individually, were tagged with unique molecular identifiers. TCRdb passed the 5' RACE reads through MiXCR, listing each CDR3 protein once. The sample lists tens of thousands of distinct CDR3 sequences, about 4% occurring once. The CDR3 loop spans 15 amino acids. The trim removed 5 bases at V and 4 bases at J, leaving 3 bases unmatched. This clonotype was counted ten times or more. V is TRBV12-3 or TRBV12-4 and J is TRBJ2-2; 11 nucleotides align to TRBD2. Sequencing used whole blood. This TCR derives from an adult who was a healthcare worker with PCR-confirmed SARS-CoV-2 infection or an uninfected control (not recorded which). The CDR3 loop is CASSLGTSGTGELFF. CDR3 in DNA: TGTGCCAGCAGTCTGGGGACTAGCGGCACCGGGGAGCTGTTTTTT.